This T cell receptor beta chain was sequenced during a study of identical twins. Study conclusions and caveats: The study drew conclusions from cross-sectional statistical analysis, not from following the same donors. For out-of-frame alpha sequences shared by twins, low generation probability was in excess.

This CDR3 spans 18 amino acids. From germline, CDR1 is MNHEY and CDR2 SMNVEV (reference sequence). Trimming took 6 bases from V and 4 from J; bases not matched to a gene: 16. After template switching added a universal primer site, the resulting cDNA carried unique molecular identifiers. Each CDR3 protein is one row after TCRdb ran MiXCR on the 5' RACE reads. Here the sample spans 200,000 to 300,000 distinct CDR3 sequences, 10% being singletons. Details on this clonotype: The target antigen is unknown.

The chain links TRBV27 to TRBJ2-1; TRBD2 matches at 9 bases. The sequencing input was memory T cells sorted from blood. This receptor was taken from a man aged 50-60 years in good health. CDR3 loop: CASSPDAPGTSPYNEQFF. CDR3 nucleotides: TGTGCCAGCAGCCCAGACGCGCCCGGGACTAGCCCGTACAATGAGCAGTTCTTC.